This T cell receptor (beta chain) emerged from a study of T cells in women clearing cervical HPV infection. Generated by immunoSEQ multiplex PCR, the TCRdb table keeps only in-frame clones and is missing some. The table gives some 40,000 clones; the top ten clones make up under 7% of it. V lost 4 bases, J lost 1 base, and 13 bases lay in between. Looked up from germline, CDR1 is SGHNT and CDR2 is YYREEE (reference sequence). The CDR3 runs 15 residues. A word on this clone: The read ends 3 residues shy of where the CDR3 ends; the end is completed using the germline J gene.

The TCR was taken from a woman between 18 and 70 years old with a cervical HPV16 infection that either progressed to CIN3+ or cleared (not recorded which). This chain links TRBV5-4 with TRBJ2-3, with D possibly being TRBD1 (6 bases). The sample consisted of blood buffy coat. CDR3 DNA (partial): TGTGCCAGCAGCGAATCAGGGGTACGCACAGATACG. Encoded protein: CASSESGVRTDT. In full, the CDR3 reads CASSESGVRTDTQYF.